Given below is one T cell receptor beta chain in context. The specificity of this receptor is unknown. The input lacks base qualities; no much larger clone sits a single base away. The sample is drawn from a study of T cells in tuberculosis (dated by TCRdb to between 2017 and 2018). Describing the broader study: In the study, CD1B tetramers and high-throughput TCR immunosequencing were combined to characterize T cells specific for the mycobacterial lipid antigen glucose monomycolate (GMM). With over nine people per group, a South African clinical cohort compared IGRA-negative adolescents, IGRA-positive adolescents with latent tuberculosis, and adults with active tuberculosis.

TCR libraries were generated with the immunoSEQ multiplex PCR assay, using TCR-beta and/or TCR-alpha/delta assays for each sample. The amplified TCR libraries were sequenced using the Illumina high-throughput platform. As for the authors' bioinformatics: Clustering and dimensionality reduction relied on pairwise TCRdist distances among GMM-specific receptors from T cells that were either sorted ex vivo or expanded in vitro. Each clinical repertoire was scored by mean NN-distance, the average TCRdist to the nearest 10% of tetramer-positive reference sequences. GEM TCR motif frequency was computed as the fraction of unique TCRs matching known GEM sequences by V/J usage and CDR3 length. Linear discriminant analysis with leave-one-out cross-validation, implemented in scikit-learn, was used to classify active tuberculosis. The source is immuneACCESS, and TCRdb retained only in-frame sequences with V and J called. Part of the clones is not carried over; for the studies checked, unresolved V genes explain less than half of this, and the remainder is unexplained. The V and J calls and the clone size are those of that table, but D and trimming were determined from the DNA. Present in this sample are roughly 35,000 clones, 90% to 95% of which were seen just once. The top ten clonotypes cover 12% of the sample.

There are 16 amino acids in the CDR3, from cysteine to phenylalanine inclusive. Of the read, only the CDR3 DNA is kept; its 48 bases are in frame from base 1. CDR1 SGHTA and CDR2 FQGNSA were looked up in the germline V gene. V has 4 bases trimmed and J has 6 bases trimmed; junction bases matching no gene number 10. Overall study outcomes, separate from this receptor: Compared with IGRA-negative controls, TCR-alpha repertoires from active tuberculosis had smaller mean NN-distances to GMM-specific TCRs, which suggests that these TCRs underwent clonal expansion. Clinical samples were chosen by availability of cryopreserved specimens, and active tuberculosis cases were adults while controls were adolescents. The smaller NN-distances in active tuberculosis patients were driven in part by shorter CDR3-alpha lengths, while the difference seen for TCR-beta was not statistically significant. With the diverse GMM-specific repertoire as input, a classifier achieved 87% accuracy (AUROC around 0.88), whereas GEM motif frequencies as input gave 55% to 75% accuracy.

At study entry, a tuberculin skin test and the QuantiFERON-TB GOLD In-Tube IGRA were used to screen adolescents for latent tuberculosis infection. Immunosequencing was performed on unsorted cryopreserved PBMC and covered some 100,000 T cells per clinical donor on average. Eleven high schools in the Worcester region of the Western Cape, South Africa, served as enrollment sites for adolescents aged 12 to 18 years. Approximately 10 adolescents infected with M. tuberculosis and approximately 10 uninfected adolescents were chosen and matched for age and sex. PBMC from adolescents were isolated by density centrifugation from freshly drawn heparinized blood and then cryopreserved.

The chain links TRBV7-2 with TRBJ2-3; the junction holds 10 bases that match TRBD2. The origin of this receptor is a donor aged 10 to 29 with latent tuberculosis or without tuberculosis infection. Some clones in this sample may be carry-over from other donors' samples. The sample taken for sequencing was PBMCs. This receptor has the CDR3 CASSSIAGGPRDTQYF. The DNA sequence follows: TGTGCCAGCAGCTCGATAGCGGGGGGCCCGAGGGATACGCAGTATTTT.